What follows describes a single T cell receptor beta chain. Methods used by the authors: For nucleated cells, counts were estimated from reference gene primer amplification. The protocol was immunoSEQ multiplex PCR, while the TCRdb copy is restricted to in-frame clones and leaves out a portion. From that table come the V and J calls and clone size; the DNA was used to work out D and trimming. The data show 280,000 or so clones, about nine tenths seen once. The sample is drawn from a study of blood T cell repertoires in COVID-19. On the study more broadly: The United States, Italy and Spain supplied acute and convalescent COVID-19 samples.

Germline V lookup: CDR1 LNHNV, CDR2 YYDKDF (reference sequence). The V and J ends lost 3 bases and 5 bases respectively, with 11 bases between them. This CDR3 is built from 13 residues. Sequenced material: peripheral blood. The receptor was isolated from a woman between 55 and 75 years old with acute or convalescent COVID-19. This chain connects TRBV15 to TRBJ2-7, with D possibly TRBD2 on 5 matching bases. The CDR3: CATSSQIGNEQYF. As DNA, the CDR3 is TGTGCCACCAGCAGTCAGATCGGGAACGAGCAGTACTTC.